This passage covers 27 T cell receptor beta chains from one sample sequenced in a study of monozygotic twins with inflammatory bowel disease. TCRdb reanalyzed the 5' RACE reads and collapses them to one entry per CDR3 protein, without DNA. The table lists approximately 400,000 distinct CDR3 sequences, with 2% to 2.5% in the top ten. Sequencing was carried out using blood. These receptors were taken from a human donor with ulcerative colitis or Crohn's disease, or a healthy co-twin of an affected twin (not recorded which).

The V and J genes are TRBV7-2 and TRBJ1-3. The germline CDR1 and CDR2 sequences are SGHTA and FQGNSA. The CDR3 covers 15 residues. Here the CDR3 reads CASSLKSVSGNTIYF.

The chain uses TRBV5-1 and TRBJ2-3; the TCRdb call, TRBD2, lacks DNA for checking. The CDR3 is made up of 15 amino acids. Germline V lookup: CDR1 SGHRS, CDR2 YFSETQ. CDR3 residues: CASAETSGRADTQYF.

This chain connects TRBV15 to TRBJ1-2; with no DNA, the TCRdb D assignment of TRBD1 cannot be verified. From germline, CDR1 is LNHNV and CDR2 YYDKDF (reference sequence). This CDR3 has 14 residues. The CDR3: CATSGTGITYGYTF.

The chain couples TRBV7-9 to TRBJ2-7; no DNA is available, so the TRBD1 call from TCRdb remains unchecked. CDR1 and CDR2 from the germline V gene are SEHNR and FQNEAQ (reference sequence). This CDR3 has 14 amino acids. The chain's CDR3 is CASTTETGGSEQYF.

The rearrangement joins TRBV3-1 to TRBJ1-2. The CDR3 contains 18 residues. Germline loops: CDR1 LGHDT, CDR2 YNNKEL (reference sequence). This chain's CDR3 is CASSQDRFPDPSNYGYTF.

The V call is TRBV11-3, the J call TRBJ2-1; TCRdb proposes TRBD1, but this gene call is untestable without DNA. Germline CDR1 and CDR2: SGHNT and YENEEA. The length of the CDR3 is 14 residues. CDR3 sequence: CASSAGTFYNEQFF.

The chain couples TRBV20-1 to TRBJ2-3; TCRdb proposes TRBD2, but this gene call is untestable without DNA. CDR3 length: 15 amino acids. Per the germline V gene, CDR1 is DFQATT and CDR2 is SNEGSKA (reference sequence). CDR3 in amino acids: CSAARGAGGPNTQYF.

This CDR3 is CATSDRGQEGRDEQFF. The chain is built from TRBV24-1 and TRBJ2-1; TCRdb lists TRBD1, though no DNA is available to test this call. In germline, CDR1 is KGHDR, CDR2 SFDVKD. This CDR3 has 16 residues.

J is TRBJ2-3 and V is TRBV6-5; there is no DNA to check the TCRdb D call of TRBD1. The CDR3 consists of 14 residues. Looked up from germline, CDR1 is MNHEY and CDR2 is SVGAGI. Here the CDR3 reads CASSYGAKTDTQYF.

The J gene is TRBJ1-1, the V gene TRBV27; TCRdb's D gene call, TRBD1, goes unchecked for lack of DNA. Germline assignment: CDR1 MNHEY and CDR2 SMNVEV (reference sequence). This CDR3 is 16 amino acids long. The CDR3 region is CANPGQGDRRYTEAFF.

V gene TRBV30 combines with J gene TRBJ2-1; without DNA, the TCRdb call of TRBD2 cannot be checked. CDR1 GTSNPN and CDR2 SVGIG come from the germline V gene (reference sequence). This CDR3 has 15 amino acids. CDR3 sequence reads: CAWRLGRAYDNEQFF. Together with reference TRBV30 and TRBJ2-1, the CDR3 gives the full variable domain: SQTIHQWPATLVQPVGSPLSLECTVEGTSNPNLYWYRQAAGRGLQLLFYSVGIGQISSEVPQNLSASRPQDRQFILSSKKLLLSDSGFYLCAWRLGRAYDNEQFFGPGTRLTVL.

The J gene is TRBJ2-1, the V gene TRBV20-1; TCRdb reports TRBD1, a call that lacks DNA to check it against. This CDR3 is built from 16 residues. Germline CDR1 is DFQATT and CDR2 is SNEGSKA (reference sequence). The CDR3 is CSASERGPRSHNEQFF.

The chain combines TRBV15 with TRBJ1-6. Germline-derived CDR1 and CDR2 are LNHNV and YYDKDF (reference sequence). CDR3 size: 13 residues. CDR3 in amino acids: CATSSALNSPLHF.

V and J are TRBV6-1 and TRBJ1-1; the D call from TCRdb, TRBD1, cannot be confirmed without DNA. Germline V gene data show CDR1 as MNHNS and CDR2 as SASEGT. The CDR3 runs 16 residues. The CDR3 sequence: CASSQDRGLGDTEAFF.

The chain has TRBV5-6 and TRBJ2-1. This CDR3 has 12 amino acids. CDR1 is SGHDT and CDR2 is YYEEEE in the germline V gene. The CDR3 spells CASSLSQREQSF.

V and J are TRBV20-1 and TRBJ2-7; TCRdb's D call, TRBD2, is unchecked because there is no DNA. The CDR3 has 14 residues. Germline assignment: CDR1 DFQATT and CDR2 SNEGSKA (reference sequence). CDR3: CSASRGSKSYEQYF.

The V and J genes are TRBV5-6 and TRBJ2-3; the TRBD2 assignment by TCRdb is unverifiable without DNA. Germline V gene data show CDR1 as SGHDT and CDR2 as YYEEEE. CDR3 length: 16 amino acids. The CDR3 loop reads CASSPTSGQRTDTQYF.

The chain is built from TRBV28 and TRBJ2-5; TCRdb proposes TRBD1, but this gene call is untestable without DNA. The CDR3 extends over 12 amino acids. CDR1 is MDHEN and CDR2 is SYDVKM in the germline V gene. CDR3 region: CASSLPRGTQYF.

The V gene is TRBV10-3, the J gene TRBJ1-5. The CDR3 runs 12 residues. Germline CDR1 reads ENHRY; CDR2 reads SYGVKD. The chain's CDR3 is CAISESGQPQHF.

This sequence joins TRBV27 and TRBJ1-3. Germline assignment: CDR1 MNHEY and CDR2 SMNVEV (reference sequence). The CDR3 consists of 15 residues. CDR3 sequence reads: CASSLSVASGNTIYF.

The rearrangement uses TRBV5-1 and TRBJ2-3. The CDR3 is made up of 13 amino acids. Looked up from germline, CDR1 is SGHRS and CDR2 is YFSETQ. CDR3 region: CASRGAGEDTQYF.

The rearrangement joins TRBV5-1 to TRBJ2-1; the TRBD2 assignment by TCRdb is unverifiable without DNA. This CDR3 spans 16 amino acids. The V gene's germline CDR1 is SGHRS and CDR2 YFSETQ. The CDR3 spells CASSPRARSSYNEQFF. Full variable domain (outside the CDR3, taken from reference TRBV5-1 and TRBJ2-1): KAGVTQTPRYLIKTRGQQVTLSCSPISGHRSVSWYQQTPGQGLQFLFEYFSETQRNKGNFPGRFSGRQFSNSRSEMNVSTLELGDSALYLCASSPRARSSYNEQFFGPGTRLTVL.

The CDR3: CASSQEGGPAPYEQYF. V is TRBV4-2 and J is TRBJ2-7; TCRdb returns TRBD1, unconfirmable since there is no DNA. The length of the CDR3 is 16 residues. Germline-derived CDR1 and CDR2 are LGHNA and YNFKEQ.

This chain uses TRBV5-4 with TRBJ1-1. CDR1 SGHNT and CDR2 YYREEE come from the germline V gene (reference sequence). The CDR3 contains 14 residues. The CDR3 loop is CASSLLGKDTEAFF.

This chain connects TRBV20-1 to TRBJ2-1; TCRdb reports TRBD1, a call that lacks DNA to check it against. Germline CDR1 reads DFQATT; CDR2 reads SNEGSKA (reference sequence). The CDR3 runs 15 residues. This chain's CDR3 is CSASGGQGVRNEQFF.

This CDR3 reads CASSLDSRDRSNQPQHF. The chain links TRBV5-1 to TRBJ1-5; checking the TCRdb D call of TRBD1 is not possible without DNA. The length of the CDR3 is 17 residues. CDR1 and CDR2 (germline): SGHRS, YFSETQ.

The chain links TRBV30 to TRBJ2-1. This CDR3 comprises 13 residues. Germline V CDR1 and CDR2: GTSNPN, SVGIG (reference sequence). CDR3 residues: CACDFSSYNEQFF.